This T cell receptor beta chain was profiled in a study of cytomegalovirus exposure and HLA in healthy donors. Study-wide points: A missense variant in DCLRE1C was later tied to TCR beta V- and J-gene trimming. Per a later analysis, fewer than 20,000 TCR beta sequences showed association with HLA alleles at 0.05 false discovery rate. A later analysis reportedly found that, within productive TCRs, an Asian-associated ancestry cluster had fewer N-insertions than the mean observed across the approximately 700 donors. According to a later analysis, most TCR beta chains associated with CMV appeared HLA-restricted.

This clone was picked up a small number of times. Its target is not known. With 60 Vbeta and 13 Jbeta primers, the PCR was carried out. The data were produced by immunoSEQ multiplex PCR, yet TCRdb's version contains in-frame clones alone and is incomplete. This table holds 70,000 to 90,000 clones, 50% to 80% found once. This CDR3 comprises 13 residues. Trimming took off 6 bases at V and 5 bases at J, with 10 bases between the two ends. Per the germline V gene, CDR1 is MNHNY and CDR2 is SVGAGI (reference sequence). Input material: PBMCs. The J gene is TRBJ2-2, the V gene TRBV6-6; D uncertain. The receptor comes from a man aged 40-50 years in good health and CMV-seropositive. Here the CDR3 reads CASSPGITGELFF. The CDR3 bases are TGTGCCAGCAGCCCAGGAATAACCGGGGAGCTGTTTTTT.